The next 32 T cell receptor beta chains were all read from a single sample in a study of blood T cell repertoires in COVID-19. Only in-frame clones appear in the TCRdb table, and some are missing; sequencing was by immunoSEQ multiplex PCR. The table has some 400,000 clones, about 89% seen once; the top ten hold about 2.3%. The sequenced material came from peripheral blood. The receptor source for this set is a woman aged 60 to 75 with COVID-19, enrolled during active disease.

DNA for the CDR3: TGTGCCAGCAGGAATCACGCGGCTCACACTGAAGCTTTCTTT. Its translation: CASRNHAAHTEAFF. This rearrangement joins TRBV6-5 to TRBJ1-1; no clear D gene. Germline CDR1 and CDR2: MNHEY and SVGAGI. V was cut by 6 bases and J by 3 bases, with 14 bases left in between. The CDR3 is 14 amino acids.

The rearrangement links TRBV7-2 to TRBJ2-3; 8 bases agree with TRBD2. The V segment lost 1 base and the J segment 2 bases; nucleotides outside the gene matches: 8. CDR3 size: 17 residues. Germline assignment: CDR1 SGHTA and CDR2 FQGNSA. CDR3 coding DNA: TGTGCCAGCAGCTTAGTTAGACTAGCGATGATCACAGATACGCAGTATTTT. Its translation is CASSLVRLAMITDTQYF.

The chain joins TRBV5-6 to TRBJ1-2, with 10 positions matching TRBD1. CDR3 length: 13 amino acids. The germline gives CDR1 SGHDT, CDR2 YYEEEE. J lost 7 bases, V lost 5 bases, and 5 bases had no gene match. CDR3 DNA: TGTGCCAGCAGACAGACAGGGGGCGGTGGCTACACCTTC. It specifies CASRQTGGGGYTF.

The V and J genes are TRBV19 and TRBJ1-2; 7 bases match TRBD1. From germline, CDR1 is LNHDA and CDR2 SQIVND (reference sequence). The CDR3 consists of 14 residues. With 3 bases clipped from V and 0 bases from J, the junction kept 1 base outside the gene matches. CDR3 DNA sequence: TGTGCCAGTAGTATGACAGGGACTAACTATGGCTACACCTTC. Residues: CASSMTGTNYGYTF.

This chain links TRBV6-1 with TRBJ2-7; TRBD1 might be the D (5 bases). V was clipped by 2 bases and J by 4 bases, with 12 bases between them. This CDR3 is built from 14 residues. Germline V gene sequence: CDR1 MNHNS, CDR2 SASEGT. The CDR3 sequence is CASSESGSGYEQYF. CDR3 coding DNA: TGTGCCAGCAGTGAATCAGGGTCTGGTTACGAGCAGTACTTC.

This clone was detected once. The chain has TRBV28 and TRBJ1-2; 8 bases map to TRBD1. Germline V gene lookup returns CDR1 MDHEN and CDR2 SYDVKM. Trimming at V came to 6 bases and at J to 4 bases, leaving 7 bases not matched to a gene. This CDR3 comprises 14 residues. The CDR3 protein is CASSGQGALYGYTF. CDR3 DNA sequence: TGTGCCAGCAGCGGGCAGGGGGCCCTCTATGGCTACACCTTC.

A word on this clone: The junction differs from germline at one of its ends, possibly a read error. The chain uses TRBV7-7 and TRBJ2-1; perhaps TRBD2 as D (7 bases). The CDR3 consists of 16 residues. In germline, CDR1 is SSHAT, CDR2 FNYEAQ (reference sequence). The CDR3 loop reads CASSLYVGGPYNEQFF. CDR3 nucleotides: TGTGCTAGCAGCTTATACGTCGGGGGGCCCTACAATGAGCAGTTCTTC.

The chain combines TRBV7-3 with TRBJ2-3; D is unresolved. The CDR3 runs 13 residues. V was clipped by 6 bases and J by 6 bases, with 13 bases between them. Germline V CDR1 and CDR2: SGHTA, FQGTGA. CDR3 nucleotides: TGTGCCAGCAGGGCGGTTCAAGGTGATACGCAGTATTTT. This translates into CASRAVQGDTQYF.

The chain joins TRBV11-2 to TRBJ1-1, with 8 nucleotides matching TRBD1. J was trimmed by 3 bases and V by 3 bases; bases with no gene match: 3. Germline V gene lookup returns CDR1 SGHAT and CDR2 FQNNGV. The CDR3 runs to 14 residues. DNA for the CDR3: TGTGCCAGCAGCTTTGGACAGGGTTACACTGAAGCTTTCTTT. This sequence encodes CASSFGQGYTEAFF.

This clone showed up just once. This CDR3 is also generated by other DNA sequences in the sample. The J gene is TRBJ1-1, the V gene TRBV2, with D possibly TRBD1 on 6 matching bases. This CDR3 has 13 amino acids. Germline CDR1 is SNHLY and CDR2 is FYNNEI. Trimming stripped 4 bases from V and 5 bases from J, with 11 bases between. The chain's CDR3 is CASSVQGGTEAFF. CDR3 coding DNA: TGTGCCAGCAGTGTACAGGGAGGGACTGAAGCTTTCTTT.

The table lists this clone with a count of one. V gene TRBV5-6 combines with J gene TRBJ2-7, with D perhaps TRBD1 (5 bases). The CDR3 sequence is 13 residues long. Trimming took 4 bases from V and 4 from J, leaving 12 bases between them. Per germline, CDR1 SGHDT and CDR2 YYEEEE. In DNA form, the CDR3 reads TGTGCCAGCAGCATCCAGGGATTGTACGAGCAGTACTTC. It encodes CASSIQGLYEQYF.

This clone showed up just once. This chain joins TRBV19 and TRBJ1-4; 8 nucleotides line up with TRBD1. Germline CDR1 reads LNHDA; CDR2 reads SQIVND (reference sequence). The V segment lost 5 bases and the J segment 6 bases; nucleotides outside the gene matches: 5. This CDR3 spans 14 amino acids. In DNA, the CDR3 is TGTGCCAGTAGTCTCGGGACAGGCCATGAAAAACTGTTTTTT. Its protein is CASSLGTGHEKLFF. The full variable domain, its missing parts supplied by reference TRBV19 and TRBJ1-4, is DGGITQSPKYLFRKEGQNVTLSCEQNLNHDAMYWYRQDPGQGLRLIYYSQIVNDFQKGDIAEGYSVSREKKESFPLTVTSAQKNPTAFYLCASSLGTGHEKLFFGSGTQLSVL.

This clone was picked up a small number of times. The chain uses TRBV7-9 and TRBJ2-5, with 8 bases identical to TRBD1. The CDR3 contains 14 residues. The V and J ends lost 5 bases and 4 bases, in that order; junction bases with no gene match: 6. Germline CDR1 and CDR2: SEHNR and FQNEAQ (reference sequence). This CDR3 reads CASSISGTGETQYF. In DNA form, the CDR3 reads TGTGCCAGCAGCATATCCGGGACAGGAGAGACCCAGTACTTC. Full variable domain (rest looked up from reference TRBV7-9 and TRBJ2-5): DTGVSQNPRHKITKRGQNVTFRCDPISEHNRLYWYRQTLGQGPEFLTYFQNEAQLEKSRLLSDRFSAERPKGSFSTLEIQRTEQGDSAMYLCASSISGTGETQYFGPGTRLLVL.

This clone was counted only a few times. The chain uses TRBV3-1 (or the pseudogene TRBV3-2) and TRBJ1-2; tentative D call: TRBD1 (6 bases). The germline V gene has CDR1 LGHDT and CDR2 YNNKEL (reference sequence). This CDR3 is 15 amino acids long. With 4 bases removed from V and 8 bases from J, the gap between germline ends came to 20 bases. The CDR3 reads CASSRSAGVLRGYTF. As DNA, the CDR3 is TGTGCCAGCAGCCGGTCAGCAGGGGTACTTAGGGGCTACACCTTC.

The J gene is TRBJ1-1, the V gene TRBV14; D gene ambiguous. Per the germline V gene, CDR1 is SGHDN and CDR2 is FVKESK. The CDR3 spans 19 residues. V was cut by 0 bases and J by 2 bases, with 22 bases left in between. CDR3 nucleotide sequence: TGTGCCAGCAGCCAAGAAAATGTAGGCGGGTTAGGGCTCAACACTGAAGCTTTCTTT. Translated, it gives CASSQENVGGLGLNTEAFF.

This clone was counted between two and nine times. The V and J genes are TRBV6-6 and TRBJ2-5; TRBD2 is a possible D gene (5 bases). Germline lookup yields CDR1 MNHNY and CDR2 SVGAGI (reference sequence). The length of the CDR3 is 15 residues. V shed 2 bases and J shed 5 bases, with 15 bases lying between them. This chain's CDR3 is CASSYGPGMGETQYF. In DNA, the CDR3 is TGTGCCAGCAGTTACGGGCCGGGAATGGGGGAGACCCAGTACTTC.

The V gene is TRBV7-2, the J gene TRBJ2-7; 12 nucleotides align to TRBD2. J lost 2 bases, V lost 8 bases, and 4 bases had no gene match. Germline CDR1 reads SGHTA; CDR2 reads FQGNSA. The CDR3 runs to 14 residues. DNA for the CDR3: TGTGCCAGCGCAGGACTAGCGGGACCCTACGAGCAGTACTTC. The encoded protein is CASAGLAGPYEQYF.

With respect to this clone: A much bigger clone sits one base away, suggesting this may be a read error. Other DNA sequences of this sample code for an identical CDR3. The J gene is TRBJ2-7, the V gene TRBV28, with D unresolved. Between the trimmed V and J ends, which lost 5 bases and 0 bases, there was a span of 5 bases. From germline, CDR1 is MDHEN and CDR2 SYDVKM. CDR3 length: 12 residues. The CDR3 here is CASSLSSYEQYF. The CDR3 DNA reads TGTGCCAGCAGTCTCAGCTCCTACGAGCAGTACTTC.

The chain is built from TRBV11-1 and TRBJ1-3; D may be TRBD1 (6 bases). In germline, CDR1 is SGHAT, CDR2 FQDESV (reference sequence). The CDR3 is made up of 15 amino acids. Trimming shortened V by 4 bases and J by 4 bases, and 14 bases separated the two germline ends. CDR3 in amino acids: CASSSSRTVGNTIYF. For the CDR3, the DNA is TGTGCCAGCAGCTCTTCCCGGACAGTCGGAAACACCATATATTTT.

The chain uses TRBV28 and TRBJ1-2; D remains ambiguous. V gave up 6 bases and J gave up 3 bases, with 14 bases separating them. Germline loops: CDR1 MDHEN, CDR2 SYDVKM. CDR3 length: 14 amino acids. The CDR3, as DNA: TGTGCCAGCAGAGGATACGGGGAGGACTATGGCTACACCTTC. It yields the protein CASRGYGEDYGYTF.

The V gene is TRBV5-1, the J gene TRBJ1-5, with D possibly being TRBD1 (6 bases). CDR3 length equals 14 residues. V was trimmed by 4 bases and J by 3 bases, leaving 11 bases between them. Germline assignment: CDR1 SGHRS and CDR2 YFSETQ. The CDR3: CASSPQGVNQPQHF. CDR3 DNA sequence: TGCGCCAGCAGCCCACAGGGTGTCAATCAGCCCCAGCATTTT.

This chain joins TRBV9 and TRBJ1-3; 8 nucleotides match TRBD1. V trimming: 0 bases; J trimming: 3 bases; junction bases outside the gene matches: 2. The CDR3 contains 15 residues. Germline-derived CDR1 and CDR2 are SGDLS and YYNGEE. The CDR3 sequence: CASSVATGGGNTIYF. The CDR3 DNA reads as TGTGCCAGCAGCGTAGCTACAGGGGGTGGAAACACCATATATTTT.

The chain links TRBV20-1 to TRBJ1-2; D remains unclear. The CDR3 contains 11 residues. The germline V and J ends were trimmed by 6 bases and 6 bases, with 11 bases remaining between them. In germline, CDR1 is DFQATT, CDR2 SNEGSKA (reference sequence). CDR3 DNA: TGCAGTGCCAACACAGTAAATGGCTACACCTTC. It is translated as CSANTVNGYTF.

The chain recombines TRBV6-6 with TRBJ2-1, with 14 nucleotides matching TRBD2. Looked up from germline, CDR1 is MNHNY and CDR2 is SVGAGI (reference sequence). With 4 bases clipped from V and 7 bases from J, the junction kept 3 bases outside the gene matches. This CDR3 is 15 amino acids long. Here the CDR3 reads CASSSGTSGGNEQFF. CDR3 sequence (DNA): TGTGCCAGCAGTTCCGGGACTAGCGGGGGAAATGAGCAGTTCTTC.

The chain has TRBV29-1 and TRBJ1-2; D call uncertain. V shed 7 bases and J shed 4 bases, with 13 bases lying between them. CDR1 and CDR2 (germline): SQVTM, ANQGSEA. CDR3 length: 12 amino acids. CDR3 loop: CSAWREGYGYTF. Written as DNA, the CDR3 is TGCAGCGCCTGGAGGGAGGGCTATGGCTACACCTTC.

The CDR3 region has the DNA TGCAGCGTGGAGAGGTCAGGGACAGATACGCAGTATTTT. Protein product: CSVERSGTDTQYF. This sequence joins TRBV29-1 and TRBJ2-3, with D possibly TRBD1 on 5 matching bases. The germline V gene encodes CDR1 SQVTM and CDR2 ANQGSEA. The CDR3 runs to 13 residues. Between the trimmed V and J ends, which lost 6 bases and 3 bases, there was a span of 13 bases.

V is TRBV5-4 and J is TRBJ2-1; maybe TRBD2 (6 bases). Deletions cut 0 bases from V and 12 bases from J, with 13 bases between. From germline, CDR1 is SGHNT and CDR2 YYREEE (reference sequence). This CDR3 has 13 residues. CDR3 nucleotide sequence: TGTGCCAGCAGCTTGGGGGGACTCCGGGGGCAGTTCTTC. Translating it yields CASSLGGLRGQFF.

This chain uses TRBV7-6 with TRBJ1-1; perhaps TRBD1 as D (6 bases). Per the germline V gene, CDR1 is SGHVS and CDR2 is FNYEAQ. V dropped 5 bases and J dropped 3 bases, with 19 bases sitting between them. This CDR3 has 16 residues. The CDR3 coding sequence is TGTGCCAGCAGCAAATCAATTCGGGGGGCGGACACTGAAGCTTTCTTT. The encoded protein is CASSKSIRGADTEAFF.

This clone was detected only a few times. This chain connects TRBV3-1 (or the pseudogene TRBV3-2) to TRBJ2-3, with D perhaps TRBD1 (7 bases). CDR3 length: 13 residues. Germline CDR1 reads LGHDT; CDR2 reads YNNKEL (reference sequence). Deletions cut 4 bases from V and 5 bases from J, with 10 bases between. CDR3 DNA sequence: TGTGCCAGCAGCCCGCAGGGGGGAGATACGCAGTATTTT. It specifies CASSPQGGDTQYF.

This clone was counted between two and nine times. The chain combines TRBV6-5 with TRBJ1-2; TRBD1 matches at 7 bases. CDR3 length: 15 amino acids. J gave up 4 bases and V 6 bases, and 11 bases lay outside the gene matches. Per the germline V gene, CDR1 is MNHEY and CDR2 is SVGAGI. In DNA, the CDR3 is TGTGCCAGCAGACCCTCGACAGGGAACACCTATGGCTACACCTTC. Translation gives CASRPSTGNTYGYTF.

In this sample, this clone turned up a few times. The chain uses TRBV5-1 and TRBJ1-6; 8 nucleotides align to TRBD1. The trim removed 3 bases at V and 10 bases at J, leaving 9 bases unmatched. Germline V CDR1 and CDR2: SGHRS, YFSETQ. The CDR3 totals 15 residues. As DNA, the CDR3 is TGCGCCAGCAGCTCTACAGGGGGTGAGGGGTCACCCCTCCACTTT. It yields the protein CASSSTGGEGSPLHF. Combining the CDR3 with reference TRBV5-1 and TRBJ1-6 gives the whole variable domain KAGVTQTPRYLIKTRGQQVTLSCSPISGHRSVSWYQQTPGQGLQFLFEYFSETQRNKGNFPGRFSGRQFSNSRSEMNVSTLELGDSALYLCASSSTGGEGSPLHFGNGTRLTVT.

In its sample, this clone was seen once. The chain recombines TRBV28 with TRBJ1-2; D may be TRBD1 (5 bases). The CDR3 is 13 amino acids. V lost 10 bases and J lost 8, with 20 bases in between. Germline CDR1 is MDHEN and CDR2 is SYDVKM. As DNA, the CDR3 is TGTGCCACAAAACCTCCAGGGTTTTACGGCTACACCTTC. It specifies CATKPPGFYGYTF.